This T cell receptor beta chain was obtained from a study of CD8 T cells in ankylosing spondylitis. Via MiXCR, TCRdb re-called the 5' RACE reads, giving one row per CDR3 protein. The table shows about 250,000 distinct CDR3 sequences, with less than 9.5% occurring only once. The receptor was derived from a female donor with ankylosing spondylitis or in good health (not recorded which). The sequencing input was blood, either unsorted or a sorted T cell fraction (not recorded which).

The CDR3 here is CASSFAGTGLGEQYF. CDR3 bases: TGTGCCAGCAGCTTCGCCGGGACAGGGCTGGGTGAGCAGTACTTC. J is TRBJ2-7 and V is TRBV28; the match to TRBD1 covers 9 bases. This CDR3 contains 15 residues. Germline V gene sequence: CDR1 MDHEN, CDR2 SYDVKM. Trimming cost V 6 bases and J 7 bases; bases outside gene matches: 13.